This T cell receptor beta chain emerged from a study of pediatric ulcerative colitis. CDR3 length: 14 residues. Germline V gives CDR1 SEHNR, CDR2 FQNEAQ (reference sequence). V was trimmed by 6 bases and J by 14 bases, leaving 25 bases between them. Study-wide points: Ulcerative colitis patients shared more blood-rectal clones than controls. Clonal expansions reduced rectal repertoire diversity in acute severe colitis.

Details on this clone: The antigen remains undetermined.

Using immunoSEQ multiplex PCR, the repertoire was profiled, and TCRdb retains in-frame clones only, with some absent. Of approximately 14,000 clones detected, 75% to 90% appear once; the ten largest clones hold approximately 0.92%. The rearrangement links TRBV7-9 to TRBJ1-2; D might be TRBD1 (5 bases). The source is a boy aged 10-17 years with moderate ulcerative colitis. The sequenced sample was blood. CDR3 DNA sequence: TGTGCCAGCAGAATAGCAGGGTACTCGGACGACGGAACCTTC. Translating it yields CASRIAGYSDDGTF.